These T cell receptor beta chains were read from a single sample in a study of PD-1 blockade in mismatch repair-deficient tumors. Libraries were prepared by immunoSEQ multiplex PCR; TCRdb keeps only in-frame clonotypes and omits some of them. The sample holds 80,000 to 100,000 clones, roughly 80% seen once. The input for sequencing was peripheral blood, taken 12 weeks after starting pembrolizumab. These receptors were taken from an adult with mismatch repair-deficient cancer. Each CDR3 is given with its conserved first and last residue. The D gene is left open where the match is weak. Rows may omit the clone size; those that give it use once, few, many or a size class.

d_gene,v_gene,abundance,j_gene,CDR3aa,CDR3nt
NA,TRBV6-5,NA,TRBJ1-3,CASRGRGNTIYF,TGTGCCAGCAGGGGCCGCGGAAACACCATATATTTT
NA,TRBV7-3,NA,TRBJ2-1,CASSPGRRSSYNEQFF,TGTGCCAGCAGCCCGGGACGAAGGAGCTCCTACAATGAGCAGTTCTTC
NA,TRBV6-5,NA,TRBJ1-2,CASSYSLGYGYTF,TGTGCCAGCAGTTACTCCCTAGGTTATGGCTACACCTTC
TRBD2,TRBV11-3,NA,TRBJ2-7,CASSMGREVFYEQYF,TGTGCCAGCAGCATGGGGCGGGAGGTGTTCTACGAGCAGTACTTC
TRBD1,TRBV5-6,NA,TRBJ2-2,CASSGGQVNTGELFF,TGTGCCAGCAGCGGGGGACAGGTTAACACCGGGGAGCTGTTTTTT
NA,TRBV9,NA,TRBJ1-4,CASSVEQKVATNEKLFF,TGTGCCAGCAGCGTAGAGCAGAAGGTTGCAACTAATGAAAAACTGTTTTTT
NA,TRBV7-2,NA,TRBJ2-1,CASSLSYSGTLYNEQFF,TGTGCCAGCAGCCTCTCCTACTCGGGGACTCTATACAATGAGCAGTTCTTC
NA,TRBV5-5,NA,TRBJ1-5,CASSLEWSGNQPQHF,TGTGCCAGCAGCTTGGAGTGGTCGGGGAATCAGCCCCAGCATTTT
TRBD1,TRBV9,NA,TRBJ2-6,CASSVDRGFSGANVLTF,TGTGCCAGCAGCGTAGACAGGGGGTTCTCTGGGGCCAACGTCCTGACTTTC
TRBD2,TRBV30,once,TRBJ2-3,CAWMRSGKSTDTQYF,TGTGCCTGGATGCGAAGCGGGAAGAGCACAGATACGCAGTATTTT
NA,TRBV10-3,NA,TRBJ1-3,CAIRGGEENTIYF,TGTGCCATCAGAGGGGGTGAGGAGAACACCATATATTTT
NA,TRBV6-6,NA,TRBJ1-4,CASSQGNGKLFF,TGTGCCAGCAGCCAGGGTAACGGAAAACTGTTTTTT
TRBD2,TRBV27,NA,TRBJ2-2,CASSLLRLAENTGELFF,TGTGCCAGCAGTTTATTACGCCTAGCGGAGAACACCGGGGAGCTGTTTTTT
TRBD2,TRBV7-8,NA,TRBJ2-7,CASKLKRTSQSYEQYF,TGTGCCAGCAAATTAAAGAGGACTAGCCAATCCTACGAGCAGTACTTC
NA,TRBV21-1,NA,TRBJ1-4,CAKDRTLEKLFF,TGTGCCAAGGACAGGACACTTGAAAAACTGTTTTTT
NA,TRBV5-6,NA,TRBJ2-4,CASSLEGRGSGIQYF,TGTGCCAGCAGCTTGGAGGGCAGGGGATCGGGCATTCAGTACTTC
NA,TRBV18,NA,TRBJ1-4,CASSPHRWVPGDEKLFF,TGTGCCAGCTCACCACATAGGTGGGTCCCTGGGGATGAAAAACTGTTTTTT
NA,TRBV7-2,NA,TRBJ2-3,CASSINQVTDTQYF,TGTGCCAGCAGCATAAACCAGGTCACAGATACGCAGTATTTT
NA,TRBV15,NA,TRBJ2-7,CATSRVVQGNYEQYF,TGTGCCACCAGCAGAGTCGTGCAGGGGAACTACGAGCAGTACTTC
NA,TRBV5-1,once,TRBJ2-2,CASSLPQGGTGELFF,TGCGCCAGCAGTTTACCACAGGGGGGGACCGGGGAGCTGTTTTTT
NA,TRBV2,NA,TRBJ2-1,CASRDEAGTQRGNEQFF,TGTGCCAGCAGGGACGAGGCGGGTACACAAAGGGGCAATGAGCAGTTCTTC
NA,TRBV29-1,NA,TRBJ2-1,CSVDRTLTGIGFVSDEQFF,TGCAGCGTGGATCGGACGCTAACGGGCATTGGGTTCGTCTCCGATGAGCAGTTCTTC
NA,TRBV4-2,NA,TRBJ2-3,CASSQDYGTDTQYF,TGTGCCAGCAGCCAAGATTACGGCACAGATACGCAGTATTTT
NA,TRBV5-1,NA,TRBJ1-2,CASSLEGAVGIF,TGCGCCAGCAGCTTGGAGGGTGCGGTGGGGATCTTC
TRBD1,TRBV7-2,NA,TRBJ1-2,CASQGQGVYGYTF,TGTGCCAGCCAGGGACAGGGGGTTTATGGCTACACCTTC
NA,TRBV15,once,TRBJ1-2,CATSRDSYGYTF,TGTGCCACCAGCAGAGACAGCTATGGCTACACCTTC